Shown below are 21 T cell receptor beta chains from a single sample sequenced in a study of PD-1 blockade in classical Hodgkin lymphoma. Clones were sequenced by immunoSEQ multiplex PCR, and TCRdb holds only the in-frame ones, with some missing. The sample has fewer than 100,000 clones; 93% are singletons. Time point meaning: cycle 4 day 1 (C4D1), after around six weeks of nivolumab. There was relapse after autologous stem cell transplantation in every patient, and there was variation in brentuximab vedotin exposure. The source material was peripheral blood mononuclear cells (PBMCs), sampled before the fourth cycle of nivolumab. The receptors were sampled from a human donor with classical Hodgkin lymphoma.

The CDR3 region is CASRGGLAGTDTQYF. The CDR3 DNA follows: TGTGCCAGCAGGGGGGGACTGGCGGGCACAGATACGCAGTATTTT. The chain has TRBV2 and TRBJ2-3, with a tentative D call TRBD2 (6 bases). The CDR3 consists of 15 residues. V lost 6 bases, J lost 1 base, and 14 bases lay in between. Germline V CDR1 and CDR2: SNHLY, FYNNEI.

DNA for the CDR3: TGTGCCAGCAGCCCAGGGACAGGGGGCTGGAACACTGAAGCTTTCTTT. Translated: CASSPGTGGWNTEAFF. V is TRBV7-2 and J is TRBJ1-1; 12 bases are shared with TRBD1. Unmatched junction bases numbered 5, after V lost 5 bases and J lost 1 base. CDR1 is SGHTA, CDR2 FQGNSA, per germline. This CDR3 comprises 16 residues.

This chain links TRBV5-4 with TRBJ2-7; no clear D gene. The CDR3 is made up of 14 amino acids. Per the germline V gene, CDR1 is SGHNT and CDR2 is YYREEE (reference sequence). V was clipped by 0 bases and J by 2 bases, with 9 bases between them. The CDR3 bases are TGTGCCAGCAGCTTGGAGGCAGGCCCCTACGAGCAGTACTTC. It codes for CASSLEAGPYEQYF.

V gene TRBV5-1 combines with J gene TRBJ1-6; possibly TRBD1 for D (5 bases). Trimming left V 0 bases short and J 7 bases short, with 11 bases between. The CDR3 length is 15 residues. The germline gives CDR1 SGHRS, CDR2 YFSETQ. The DNA of the CDR3 is TGCGCCAGCAGCTTGGAGGTGACAGTGAATTCACCCCTCCACTTT. As protein: CASSLEVTVNSPLHF.

DNA of the CDR3: TGTGCCAGCAGTTTGAGGACAGGTGGCAATCAGCCCCAGCATTTT. This codes for CASSLRTGGNQPQHF. The rearrangement links TRBV6-5 to TRBJ1-5; TRBD1 matches 7 bases. The CDR3 is 15 residues long. V was clipped by 4 bases and J by 2 bases; unmatched bases: 5. The germline CDR1 and CDR2 sequences are MNHEY and SVGAGI.

The chain has TRBV6-5 and TRBJ2-1; D might be TRBD1 or TRBD2, each matching 5 bases. V was cut by 0 bases and J by 4 bases, with 13 bases left in between. CDR3 size: 16 residues. CDR1 and CDR2 (germline): MNHEY, SVGAGI. The DNA of the CDR3 is TGTGCCAGCAGTTACTCAAATCAGGGCGGGTACAATGAGCAGTTCTTC. This encodes CASSYSNQGGYNEQFF.

The chain links TRBV4-1 to TRBJ2-1; 7 bases are a match to TRBD2. The germline V gene encodes CDR1 MGHRA and CDR2 YSYEKL. The CDR3 length is 16 residues. After removal of 0 bases from V and 2 bases from J, the junction contained 4 bases not matched to a gene. The CDR3 region has the DNA TGCGCCAGCAGCCAAGAATCTAGCGGCACCTACAATGAGCAGTTCTTC. Encoded protein: CASSQESSGTYNEQFF.

V usage is TRBV27 and J usage is TRBJ2-7, with 10 bases matching TRBD2. Germline V gene data show CDR1 as MNHEY and CDR2 as SMNVEV (reference sequence). CDR3 length: 15 residues. J lost 2 bases, V lost 5 bases, and 6 bases had no gene match. The DNA for the CDR3 is TGTGCCAGCAGTCCGGGGACTAGCGCCACCTACGAGCAGTACTTC. Protein sequence: CASSPGTSATYEQYF.

This chain uses TRBV7-8 with TRBJ2-5; 8 bases map to TRBD1. The CDR3 consists of 17 residues. Germline V gene data show CDR1 as SGHVS and CDR2 as FQNEAQ. The V gene end was trimmed by 0 bases and the J gene end by 1 base; junction bases not matched to a gene: 7. The CDR3 loop is CASSLAGGTGLQETQYF. CDR3 in DNA: TGTGCCAGCAGCTTAGCGGGCGGGACAGGTCTCCAAGAGACCCAGTACTTC.

This clone was detected once. V usage is TRBV11-3 and J usage is TRBJ2-1; D not resolved. V lost 2 bases to trimming and J lost 6 bases, with 5 bases between them. Germline-derived CDR1 and CDR2 are SGHNT and YENEEA. The CDR3 has 12 amino acids. The chain's CDR3 is CASSLLFNEQFF. In DNA, the CDR3 is TGTGCCAGCAGCTTATTGTTCAATGAGCAGTTCTTC.

The chain is built from TRBV29-1 and TRBJ2-5, with 9 positions matching TRBD1. Germline lookup yields CDR1 SQVTM and CDR2 ANQGSEA. The CDR3 has 13 amino acids. After removal of 4 bases from V and 5 bases from J, the junction contained 5 bases not matched to a gene. The CDR3 coding sequence is TGCAGCGTTGTACCGACAGGGGGGGAGACCCAGTACTTC. Its translation is CSVVPTGGETQYF.

This chain connects TRBV30 to TRBJ1-1; D is possibly TRBD1 (6 bases). V dropped 0 bases and J dropped 7 bases, with 9 bases sitting between them. The CDR3 is 12 amino acids. Per germline, CDR1 GTSNPN and CDR2 SVGIG (reference sequence). The CDR3 spells CAWSVTGGEAFF. The DNA for the CDR3 is TGTGCCTGGAGTGTGACAGGCGGTGAAGCTTTCTTT.

This chain uses TRBV5-1 with TRBJ2-7, with 12 bases lining up with TRBD2. Germline CDR1 is SGHRS and CDR2 is YFSETQ. The V gene end was trimmed by 3 bases and the J gene end by 2 bases; junction bases not matched to a gene: 3. The CDR3 is 15 amino acids. This CDR3 is CASSSLAGGAYEQYF. CDR3 bases: TGCGCCAGCAGCTCCCTAGCGGGAGGGGCCTACGAGCAGTACTTC. Full variable domain (missing parts from reference TRBV5-1 and TRBJ2-7): KAGVTQTPRYLIKTRGQQVTLSCSPISGHRSVSWYQQTPGQGLQFLFEYFSETQRNKGNFPGRFSGRQFSNSRSEMNVSTLELGDSALYLCASSSLAGGAYEQYFGPGTRLTVT.

The chain employs TRBV2 and TRBJ2-1; 13 nucleotides agree with TRBD2. J was trimmed by 7 bases and V by 6 bases; bases with no gene match: 6. CDR1 is SNHLY and CDR2 is FYNNEI in the germline V gene. The CDR3 extends over 15 amino acids. CDR3 sequence reads: CASREGTSGINEQFF. The CDR3 nucleotides are TGTGCCAGCAGGGAGGGGACTAGCGGGATAAATGAGCAGTTCTTC.

This CDR3 reads CASSDVRGGNQPQHF. CDR3 DNA: TGTGCCAGCAGTGATGTCAGGGGGGGCAATCAGCCCCAGCATTTT. The V gene is TRBV6-1, the J gene TRBJ1-5, with 7 positions matching TRBD1. Germline V gene lookup returns CDR1 MNHNS and CDR2 SASEGT. V trimming: 3 bases; J trimming: 2 bases; junction bases outside the gene matches: 4. CDR3 size: 15 residues.

The rearrangement joins TRBV7-9 to TRBJ1-4; maybe TRBD1 (6 bases). Germline V gene lookup returns CDR1 SEHNR and CDR2 FQNEAQ (reference sequence). The CDR3 has 15 amino acids. V lost 8 bases to trimming and J lost 0 bases, with 13 bases between them. The DNA for the CDR3 is TGTGCCAGCTCGGGGGCTGCGGCAACTAATGAAAAACTGTTTTTT. Protein sequence: CASSGAAATNEKLFF.

This clone was counted between two and nine times. The genes are TRBV5-1 and TRBJ1-1, with a weak D call TRBD1 (5 bases). Trimming left V 0 bases short and J 4 bases short, with 10 bases between. Per the germline V gene, CDR1 is SGHRS and CDR2 is YFSETQ. CDR3 length: 14 amino acids. The CDR3 sequence: CASSLDWGVTEAFF. The CDR3 nucleotides are TGCGCCAGCAGCTTGGATTGGGGGGTCACTGAAGCTTTCTTT. Looking up the rest from reference TRBV5-1 and TRBJ1-1 gives the full variable domain: KAGVTQTPRYLIKTRGQQVTLSCSPISGHRSVSWYQQTPGQGLQFLFEYFSETQRNKGNFPGRFSGRQFSNSRSEMNVSTLELGDSALYLCASSLDWGVTEAFFGQGTRLTVV.

The chain carries TRBV12-5 and TRBJ1-5; perhaps TRBD1 as D (5 bases). Deletions cut 0 bases from V and 6 bases from J, with 12 bases between. In germline, CDR1 is LGHNT, CDR2 FRNRAP. CDR3 length: 15 residues. DNA for the CDR3: TGTGCTAGTGGTTTGGTAGGATCGGGGGTTCAGCCCCAGCATTTT. As protein: CASGLVGSGVQPQHF.

The chain combines TRBV19 with TRBJ2-2, with a tentative D call TRBD1 (6 bases). The CDR3 spans 18 residues. Trimming cost V 6 bases and J 8 bases, with 28 bases left between them. Germline values: CDR1 LNHDA, CDR2 SQIVND (reference sequence). This CDR3 reads CASRGRLQGIDLPGELFF. Written as DNA, the CDR3 is TGTGCCAGTAGGGGGAGATTACAGGGTATCGACTTACCAGGGGAGCTGTTTTTT. The complete variable domain, with remaining parts taken from reference TRBV19 and TRBJ2-2, reads DGGITQSPKYLFRKEGQNVTLSCEQNLNHDAMYWYRQDPGQGLRLIYYSQIVNDFQKGDIAEGYSVSREKKESFPLTVTSAQKNPTAFYLCASRGRLQGIDLPGELFFGEGSRLTVL.

The rearrangement joins TRBV27 to TRBJ2-1; D not resolved. The CDR3 contains 17 residues. The V gene's germline CDR1 is MNHEY and CDR2 SMNVEV (reference sequence). V was clipped by 4 bases and J by 5 bases, with 21 bases between them. The CDR3 DNA is TGTGCCAGCAGTTCCCCTTCAAGTTGGGTCTTGAACAATGAGCAGTTCTTC. The encoded protein is CASSSPSSWVLNNEQFF.

This clone was counted a single time. The CDR3 reads CASSLILSYEQYF. The CDR3 DNA sequence: TGTGCCAGCAGTTTGATTCTCTCCTACGAGCAGTACTTC. The chain couples TRBV28 to TRBJ2-7; D ambiguous. V dropped 3 bases and J dropped 0 bases, with 6 bases sitting between them. The CDR3 contains 13 residues. Germline CDR1 is MDHEN and CDR2 is SYDVKM. Full variable domain (outside the CDR3, taken from reference TRBV28 and TRBJ2-7): DVKVTQSSRYLVKRTGEKVFLECVQDMDHENMFWYRQDPGLGLRLIYFSYDVKMKEKGDIPEGYSVSREKKERFSLILESASTNQTSMYLCASSLILSYEQYFGPGTRLTVT.